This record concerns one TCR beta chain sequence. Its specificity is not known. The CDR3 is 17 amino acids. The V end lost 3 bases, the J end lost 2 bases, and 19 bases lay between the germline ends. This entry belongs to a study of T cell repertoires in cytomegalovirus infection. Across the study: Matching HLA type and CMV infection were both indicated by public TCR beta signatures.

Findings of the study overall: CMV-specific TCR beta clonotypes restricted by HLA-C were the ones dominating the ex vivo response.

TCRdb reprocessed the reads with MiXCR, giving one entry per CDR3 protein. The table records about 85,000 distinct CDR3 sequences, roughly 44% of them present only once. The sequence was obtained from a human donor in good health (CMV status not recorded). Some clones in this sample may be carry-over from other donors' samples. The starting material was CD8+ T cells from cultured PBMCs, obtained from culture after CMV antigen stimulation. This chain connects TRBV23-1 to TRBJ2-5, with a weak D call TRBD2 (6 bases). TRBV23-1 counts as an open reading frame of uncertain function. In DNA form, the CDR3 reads TGCGCCAGCAGTCATCCCACTAGCCCGGACTCACAAGAGACCCAGTACTTC. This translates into CASSHPTSPDSQETQYF.